The 10 T cell receptor beta chains presented below share a single source sample, sequenced in a study of blood T cell repertoires in COVID-19. The data were produced by immunoSEQ multiplex PCR, yet TCRdb's version contains in-frame clones alone and is incomplete. The sample carries 60,000 to 90,000 clones, more than 75% recorded once. The sequenced sample was peripheral blood. The receptors come from a man in his fifties or sixties with COVID-19, enrolled during active disease.

This sequence joins TRBV5-5 and TRBJ2-7; a possible D gene is TRBD2 (6 bases). Germline V gene lookup returns CDR1 SGHKS and CDR2 YYEKEE (reference sequence). The V and J ends lost 2 bases and 3 bases respectively, with 12 bases between them. The CDR3 runs to 14 residues. The CDR3 protein is CASSFREKGYEQYF. CDR3 DNA sequence: TGTGCCAGCAGCTTTCGGGAGAAGGGCTACGAGCAGTACTTC. The complete variable domain, with remaining parts taken from reference TRBV5-5 and TRBJ2-7, reads DAGVTQSPTHLIKTRGQQVTLRCSPISGHKSVSWYQQVLGQGPQFIFQYYEKEERGRGNFPDRFSARQFPNYSSELNVNALLLGDSALYLCASSFREKGYEQYFGPGTRLTVT.

CDR3 bases: TGTGCCAGCCGACAGACTAACTATGGCTACACCTTC. This encodes CASRQTNYGYTF. The chain has TRBV28 and TRBJ1-2; D is perhaps TRBD1 (5 bases). From germline, CDR1 is MDHEN and CDR2 SYDVKM. The CDR3 covers 12 residues. Deletions cut 8 bases from V and 0 bases from J, with 7 bases between.

This clone appeared a few times. The chain combines TRBV29-1 with TRBJ1-1, with a weak D call TRBD1 (5 bases). Germline V lookup: CDR1 SQVTM, CDR2 ANQGSEA. This CDR3 has 12 amino acids. V lost 4 bases, J lost 7 bases, and 13 bases lay in between. The chain's CDR3 is CSVVQGSNEAFF. CDR3 DNA: TGCAGCGTTGTGCAGGGATCGAATGAAGCTTTCTTT.

The J gene is TRBJ1-1, the V gene TRBV7-9; D may be TRBD1 (5 bases). The V gene's germline CDR1 is SEHNR and CDR2 FQNEAQ (reference sequence). The CDR3 spans 15 residues. Trimming cost V 1 base and J 4 bases, with 13 bases left between them. The CDR3 loop reads CASSLVGGSVTEAFF. The CDR3 coding sequence is TGTGCCAGCAGCTTAGTTGGGGGGTCCGTCACTGAAGCTTTCTTT.

The chain joins TRBV9 to TRBJ1-1; 7 nucleotides line up with TRBD1. Germline values: CDR1 SGDLS, CDR2 YYNGEE. CDR3 size: 13 residues. With V trimmed by 2 bases and J by 7 bases, 5 bases remained unmatched. In nucleotides, the CDR3 is TGTGCCAGCAGCGTCGGGACAGCCCATGAAGCTTTCTTT. Encoded protein: CASSVGTAHEAFF.

A few counts support this clone. This chain links TRBV7-9 with TRBJ2-4, with TRBD2 matching over 8 bases. Germline lookup yields CDR1 SEHNR and CDR2 FQNEAQ (reference sequence). CDR3 length: 19 residues. The J segment lost 0 bases and the V segment lost 0 bases, leaving 10 bases of the junction unmatched. CDR3 in DNA: TGTGCCAGCAGCTTAGCGCTAAAACTAGCGGACAGAGCCAAAAACATTCAGTACTTC. Its protein is CASSLALKLADRAKNIQYF.

V usage is TRBV13 and J usage is TRBJ2-2, with 8 positions matching TRBD2. V was pared by 5 bases and J by 1 base, with 3 bases of the junction left unmatched. This CDR3 has 15 residues. Germline V gene lookup returns CDR1 PRHDT and CDR2 FYEKMQ (reference sequence). This CDR3 reads CASSSGGRNTGELFF. CDR3 in DNA: TGTGCCAGCAGCAGCGGGGGAAGGAACACCGGGGAGCTGTTTTTT.

The chain combines TRBV6-5 with TRBJ2-1, with D possibly matching TRBD1 (5 bases). The CDR3 sequence is 15 residues long. Trimming shortened V by 0 bases and J by 6 bases, and 12 bases separated the two germline ends. The germline gives CDR1 MNHEY, CDR2 SVGAGI. The chain's CDR3 is CASSYSRQRGNEQFF. CDR3 coding DNA: TGTGCCAGCAGTTACTCCCGGCAAAGGGGCAATGAGCAGTTCTTC.

As to this clone: Other nucleotide sequences in the sample specify the same CDR3. The rearrangement links TRBV5-1 to TRBJ2-1, with unresolved D. The length of the CDR3 is 13 residues. V was trimmed by 0 bases and J by 6 bases, leaving 7 bases between them. Germline CDR1 and CDR2: SGHRS and YFSETQ. CDR3 DNA: TGCGCCAGCAGCTTGGGAGGCTCCAATGAGCAGTTCTTC. Translated: CASSLGGSNEQFF.

The rearrangement joins TRBV28 to TRBJ2-7; TRBD1 agrees at 8 bases. V dropped 5 bases and J dropped 7; count of bases not matched to a gene: 13. CDR3 length: 15 amino acids. The germline V gene encodes CDR1 MDHEN and CDR2 SYDVKM. The CDR3 nucleotides read TGTGCCAGCAGTCCCTCGGACAGGGTGTTTTTAGAGCAGTACTTC. Translation: CASSPSDRVFLEQYF. The variable domain in full, completed from reference TRBV28 and TRBJ2-7, reads DVKVTQSSRYLVKRTGEKVFLECVQDMDHENMFWYRQDPGLGLRLIYFSYDVKMKEKGDIPEGYSVSREKKERFSLILESASTNQTSMYLCASSPSDRVFLEQYFGPGTRLTVT.